This T cell receptor beta chain was profiled in a study of T cells after yellow fever vaccination. TCRdb independently ran MiXCR on the 5' RACE reads; one entry per CDR3 protein. Here the sample spans 400,000 to 650,000 distinct CDR3 sequences, less than 25% being singletons. This clonotype was recorded a few times. Its antigen is unidentified. Whole-study findings and limits: Post-booster reappearance was seen for most primary-vaccination clones (just under 97% CD4, about 90% CD8).

Source: PBMCs, taken roughly 20 days after the first yellow fever vaccination. This TCR was sampled from a man between 18 and 35 years old who received the YFV17D yellow fever vaccine.

The CDR3 is CASTPTGGPSSYEQYF. Here the CDR3 DNA reads TGTGCCAGCACTCCGACAGGGGGGCCCAGCTCCTACGAGCAGTACTTC. This chain links TRBV28 with TRBJ2-7, with 9 positions matching TRBD1. The CDR3 has 16 amino acids. Germline CDR1 MDHEN, CDR2 SYDVKM. The V segment lost 7 bases and the J segment 0 bases; nucleotides outside the gene matches: 10.